This T cell receptor (beta chain) is from a study of T-cell memory formation after mild COVID-19. Study-level points and caveats: Second-wave clones with a day 37 peak had unconfirmed SARS-CoV-2 specificity.

Germline V lookup: CDR1 MNHEY, CDR2 SVGAGI. This CDR3 spans 14 amino acids. V was cut by 2 bases and J by 8 bases, with 15 bases left in between. Details on this clonotype: The antigen remains unidentified.

Employing constant-segment primers, 5'RACE generated TCR alpha and TCR beta cDNA libraries bearing sample barcodes and UMIs. MiXCR, run by TCRdb on the 5' RACE reads, gives a single entry per CDR3 protein. The sample includes a few hundred thousand distinct CDR3 sequences, roughly a fifth of them seen just once. Sequenced input: PBMCs or a T cell subset sorted from them (not recorded which). The receptor was isolated from a man aged 18 to 29 who had mild COVID-19 (a few samples of this study predate the infection). Cell type and time point are not known. J is TRBJ1-2 and V is TRBV6-5; D is ambiguous. The CDR3 DNA reads TGTGCCAGCAGTTACGGCATACTAACGGGAGGCTACACCTTC. Translation gives CASSYGILTGGYTF.